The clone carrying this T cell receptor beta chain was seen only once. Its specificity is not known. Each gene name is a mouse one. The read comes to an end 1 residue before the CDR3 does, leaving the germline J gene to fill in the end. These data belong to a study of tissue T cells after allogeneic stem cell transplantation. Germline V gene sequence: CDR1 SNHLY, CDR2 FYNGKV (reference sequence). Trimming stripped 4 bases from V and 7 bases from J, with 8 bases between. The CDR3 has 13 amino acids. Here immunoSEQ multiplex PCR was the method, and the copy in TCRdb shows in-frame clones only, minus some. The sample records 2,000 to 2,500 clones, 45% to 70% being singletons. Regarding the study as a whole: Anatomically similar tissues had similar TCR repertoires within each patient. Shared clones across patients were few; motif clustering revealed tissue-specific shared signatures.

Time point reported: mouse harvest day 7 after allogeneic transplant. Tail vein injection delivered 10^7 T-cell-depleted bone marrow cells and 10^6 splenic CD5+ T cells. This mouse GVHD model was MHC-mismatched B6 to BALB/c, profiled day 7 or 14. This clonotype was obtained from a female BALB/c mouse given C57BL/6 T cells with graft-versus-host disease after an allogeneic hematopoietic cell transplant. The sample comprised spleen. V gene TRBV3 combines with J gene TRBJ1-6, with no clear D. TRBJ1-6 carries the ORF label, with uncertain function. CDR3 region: CASSSTWNSPLYF. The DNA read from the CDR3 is TGTGCCAGCAGCTCGACTTGGAATTCGCCCCTCTAC.